This TCR beta chain was observed in a study of T cells in Graves' hyperthyroidism and ophthalmopathy. TCR beta CDR3 sequences were amplified from RNA transcripts. The HTBI primer set served for first-round RT-PCR of the TCR CDR3. One entry per CDR3 protein results from TCRdb running MiXCR on the multiplex PCR reads. The repertoire holds 500,000 to 600,000 distinct CDR3 sequences, roughly 50% seen once, with around 7.7% in the top ten. The study's findings and limits: Blood also contained most expanded thyroid clonotypes above 0.001.

This clonotype has at least ten counts. What it recognizes is unknown. The V gene lost 6 bases and the J gene lost 0 bases, with 11 bases spanning the gap. This CDR3 has 14 amino acids. Graves' hyperthyroidism is called stable when ophthalmopathy does not progress within 18 months. Uncontrolled infection, other autoimmune disease, pregnancy or lactation excluded patients. The TCR sequence derives from a woman aged 18-29 years with Graves' hyperthyroidism. Sequenced: peripheral blood or thyroid tissue (not recorded which). This chain connects TRBV12-3 or TRBV12-4 to TRBJ1-2; TRBD1 is a possible D gene (5 bases). CDR3: CASSLTVTNYGYTF. The CDR3 coding sequence is TGTGCCAGCAGCTTGACAGTGACTAACTATGGCTACACCTTC.